A single T cell receptor beta chain is shown here with its context. This CDR3 is built from 16 residues. CDR1 and CDR2 from the germline V gene are MNHEY and SMNVEV (reference sequence). V was cut by 4 bases and J by 3 bases, with 15 bases left in between. Naive CD8 cells comprised CD45RO-negative, CCR7-positively selected cells, excluding terminally differentiated effector memory CD45RA+ cells. An approximately 200 ng quantity of DNA, tens of thousands of T cell genomes, went into the sorted-subset replicate PCRs. TCRdb's copy holds only in-frame clones and misses some; the assay was immunoSEQ multiplex PCR. The sample includes about 2.2 million clones, roughly 91% of them seen just once. The data originate from a study of shared clonotypes between healthy human individuals. Study summary: Each donor contributed plates that comprised three CD4 naive, three CD4 memory, two CD8 naive and one CD8 memory.

Sequenced input: naive CD8+ T cells from PBMCs. The rearrangement joins TRBV27 to TRBJ2-2; a possible D gene is TRBD2 (5 bases). The receptor's source is a man younger than 30 in good health. Some clones in this sample may be carry-over from other donors' samples. CDR3 region: CASSSLNKRYTGELFF. The CDR3 nucleotides are TGTGCCAGCAGTTCCCTTAACAAGCGGTACACCGGGGAGCTGTTTTTT.